The 10 T cell receptor beta chains in this list originate from one sample, sequenced in a study of shared clonotypes between healthy human individuals. TCRdb's copy holds only in-frame clones and misses some; the assay was immunoSEQ multiplex PCR. Among nearly 500,000 clones listed, 70% to 80% were seen once. The sequencing input was PBMCs. These TCRs come from a woman aged 35 to 49 in good health. Some clones in this sample may be carry-over from other donors' samples.

The count of this clone is one. This may arise from a read error, as a much more abundant clone is one base away. The sample has other DNA sequences that encode this CDR3 too. V gene TRBV5-1 combines with J gene TRBJ1-1; D not certain. The CDR3 spans 14 residues. Germline V gene lookup returns CDR1 SGHRS and CDR2 YFSETQ. CDR3: CASSSSVMNTEAFF. The CDR3 DNA reads TGCGCCAGCAGCTCGTCAGTTATGAACACTGAGGCTTTCTTT. The whole variable domain, filled in from reference TRBV5-1 and TRBJ1-1, reads KAGVTQTPRYLIKTRGQQVTLSCSPISGHRSVSWYQQTPGQGLQFLFEYFSETQRNKGNFPGRFSGRQFSNSRSEMNVSTLELGDSALYLCASSSSVMNTEAFFGQGTRLTVV.

The V gene is TRBV10-3, the J gene TRBJ2-1; 11 nucleotides agree with TRBD2. This CDR3 is 15 amino acids long. The ends lost 6 bases at V and 5 bases at J; junction bases unmatched: 6. The V gene's germline CDR1 is ENHRY and CDR2 SYGVKD. In nucleotides, the CDR3 is TGTGCCATCAGGCCATTGGGACTAGCGGACAATGAGCAGTTCTTC. This translates into CAIRPLGLADNEQFF.

The CDR3, as DNA: TGTGCCAGCAGCTCCTCGCAGGGGAACACTGAAGCTTTCTTT. This gives the protein CASSSSQGNTEAFF. V and J are TRBV7-3 and TRBJ1-1; TRBD1 is a possible D gene (5 bases). The CDR3 extends over 14 amino acids. V dropped 4 bases and J dropped 1 base, with 10 bases sitting between them. Per the germline V gene, CDR1 is SGHTA and CDR2 is FQGTGA.

This clone was observed at least ten times. This rearrangement joins TRBV29-1 to TRBJ2-5; D not certain. Trimming removed 3 bases at V and 2 bases at J, with 13 bases between. The CDR3 is 14 amino acids. The germline V gene has CDR1 SQVTM and CDR2 ANQGSEA. CDR3 DNA sequence: TGCAGCGTTGAGCTGAGAGCCCGTCAAGAGACCCAGTACTTC. Protein sequence: CSVELRARQETQYF.

This sequence joins TRBV2 and TRBJ2-6, with 12 bases matching TRBD2. Per the germline V gene, CDR1 is SNHLY and CDR2 is FYNNEI. This CDR3 contains 17 residues. V trimming: 4 bases; J trimming: 2 bases; junction bases outside the gene matches: 3. The CDR3 DNA reads as TGTGCCAGCAGTGGACTAGCGGGAGATCCTGGGGCCAACGTCCTGACTTTC. This translates into CASSGLAGDPGANVLTF. Full variable domain (missing parts from reference TRBV2 and TRBJ2-6): EPEVTQTPSHQVTQMGQEVILRCVPISNHLYFYWYRQILGQKVEFLVSFYNNEISEKSEIFDDQFSVERPDGSNFTLKIRSTKLEDSAMYFCASSGLAGDPGANVLTFGAGSRLTVL.

This clone has just a few counts. CDR3 coding DNA: TGTGCCTGGAGGTTTCGGGGGGCGCTGGGCTACACCTTC. It codes for CAWRFRGALGYTF. The genes are TRBV30 and TRBJ1-2; D is possibly TRBD1 (6 bases). Germline values: CDR1 GTSNPN, CDR2 SVGIG (reference sequence). CDR3 length: 13 residues. Trimming removed 3 bases from V and 8 bases from J, with 16 bases in between.

The rearrangement links TRBV27 to TRBJ1-1, with 8 positions matching TRBD1. CDR1 and CDR2 from the germline V gene are MNHEY and SMNVEV (reference sequence). The junction had 9 bases not matched to a gene; V was cut back by 3 bases and J by 6 bases. CDR3 size: 15 residues. CDR3: CASSLFRGQGAEAFF. The CDR3, as DNA: TGTGCCAGCAGTTTGTTCCGAGGACAGGGCGCTGAAGCTTTCTTT.

As to this clone: The junction and the germline gene differ at one end; a read error may be behind it. The sample carries other DNA sequences with the same CDR3. This chain joins TRBV2 and TRBJ2-7; D is perhaps TRBD2 (5 bases). CDR1 is SNHLY and CDR2 is FYNNEI in the germline V gene. CDR3 length equals 13 residues. CDR3 nucleotide sequence: TGTGCCAGCAGCCGGGGAAGCAGTTACGAGCAGTACTTT. Translating gives CASSRGSSYEQYF.

The chain recombines TRBV18 with TRBJ1-4, with a weak D call TRBD1 (5 bases). Looked up from germline, CDR1 is KGHSH and CDR2 is LQKENI. Trimming left V 5 bases short and J 6 bases short, with 10 bases between. The CDR3 has 13 amino acids. Here the CDR3 DNA reads TGTGCCAGCTCAAGGAAACAGGATGAAAAACTGTTTTTT. This translates into CASSRKQDEKLFF.

This chain joins TRBV29-1 and TRBJ2-2, with 13 bases matching TRBD2. J was trimmed by 0 bases and V by 6 bases; bases with no gene match: 1. Germline CDR1 SQVTM, CDR2 ANQGSEA. This CDR3 has 15 amino acids. The CDR3 region has the DNA TGCAGCGTCGGGACTAGCGGGACGAACACCGGGGAGCTGTTTTTT. It codes for CSVGTSGTNTGELFF.